Described below is a single T cell receptor (beta chain) sequence and its context. Antigen unknown. Amplification by 5'RACE using constant-segment primers produced TCR alpha and TCR beta cDNA libraries that carried sample barcodes and UMIs. MiXCR, applied by TCRdb to the 5' RACE reads, yields one record per CDR3 protein. This repertoire shows around 500,000 distinct CDR3 sequences, 15% to 20% found once; its top ten account for around 12%. This specimen belongs to a study of T-cell memory formation after mild COVID-19. Trimming removed 3 bases from V and 4 bases from J; junction bases left unmatched: 6. The CDR3 consists of 16 residues. The germline gives CDR1 MNHEY, CDR2 SMNVEV (reference sequence). Regarding the study as a whole: Nothing confirmed that second-wave clones peaking on day 37 were specific for SARS-CoV-2.

This TCR came from an adult woman who had mild COVID-19 (a few samples of this study predate the infection). Cell type and time point are not known. Material for sequencing was PBMCs or a T cell subset sorted from them (not recorded which). This chain links TRBV27 with TRBJ1-1; 12 bases fit TRBD1. CDR3 loop: CASSFLGTGGGTEAFF. For the CDR3, the DNA is TGTGCCAGCAGTTTCCTCGGGACAGGGGGCGGCACTGAAGCTTTCTTT.